The clone carrying this TCR beta chain has a handful of counts. Clones were sequenced by immunoSEQ multiplex PCR, and TCRdb holds only the in-frame ones, with some missing. In the table there are more than 85,000 clones, more than 60% of which are singletons. The data were taken from a study of blood T cell repertoires in COVID-19. Study background: Specimens from acute and convalescent COVID-19 originated in the United States, Italy and Spain.

Germline-derived CDR1 and CDR2 are LNHDA and SQIVND (reference sequence). V was clipped by 3 bases and J by 3 bases, with 8 bases between them. The CDR3 length is 13 residues. This TCR derives from a man between 65 and 85 years old with acute or convalescent COVID-19. V usage is TRBV19 and J usage is TRBJ1-1; D perhaps matches TRBD1 (6 bases). Sequencing was performed on peripheral blood. CDR3 amino acids: CASSMKGDTEAFF. For the CDR3, the DNA is TGTGCCAGTAGTATGAAGGGGGACACTGAAGCTTTCTTT.